The 4 T cell receptor beta chains below were found in one sample sequenced in a study of T cells in Graves' hyperthyroidism and ophthalmopathy. TCR beta CDR3 regions were amplified from RNA. The primer set for the first-round RT-PCR of the TCR CDR3 was HTBI. TCRdb re-derived calls from the multiplex PCR reads in MiXCR, one entry per CDR3 protein. The table records 300,000 to 350,000 distinct CDR3 sequences, 21% of them present only once. Sequencing input: blood. These receptors all stem from a woman in her forties or fifties with Graves' hyperthyroidism.

This clonotype appeared a few times. The chain is built from TRBV6-1 and TRBJ2-3; D possibly corresponds to TRBD1 (5 bases). Germline V CDR1 and CDR2: MNHNS, SASEGT. The CDR3 is made up of 15 amino acids. Trimming removed 5 bases from V and 2 bases from J, with 14 bases in between. CDR3: CASSSWTTSTDTQYF. The CDR3 DNA reads TGTGCCAGCAGTTCCTGGACAACTTCCACAGATACGCAGTATTTT.

This clonotype was seen a few times. The chain employs TRBV30 and TRBJ2-1, with TRBD2 identical over 7 bases. This CDR3 contains 16 residues. V lost 1 base and J lost 4; bases outside the gene matches: 10. In germline, CDR1 is GTSNPN, CDR2 SVGIG (reference sequence). This CDR3 is CAWSGLASGDYNEQFF. The CDR3 nucleotides read TGTGCCTGGAGTGGTCTGGCTAGCGGAGATTACAATGAGCAGTTCTTC.

The chain uses TRBV9 and TRBJ2-3, with a weak D call TRBD2 (5 bases). V was pared by 6 bases and J by 6 bases, with 17 bases between. The CDR3 is 14 residues long. Germline loops: CDR1 SGDLS, CDR2 YYNGEE. CDR3 residues: CASTLGGLLDTQYF. The CDR3 DNA follows: TGTGCCAGCACCCTAGGAGGACTGCTCGATACGCAGTATTTT.

This chain uses TRBV6-4 with TRBJ2-1, with D tentatively TRBD1 (5 bases). V was pared by 2 bases and J by 8 bases, with 7 bases between. Germline V lookup: CDR1 MRHNA, CDR2 SNTAGT. CDR3 length: 12 amino acids. The CDR3 sequence: CASSDTGHEQFF. CDR3 nucleotide sequence: TGTGCCAGCAGTGACACAGGTCATGAGCAGTTCTTC.